This T cell receptor beta chain was captured by sequencing in a study of human T cells and chemical hapten exposure. At the level of the study: Scalp application of diphenylcyclopropenone was performed weekly in patients across the entire roughly 26-week study.

As for time point: patch test 1, 2 weeks after DPC sensitization. Treatment noted: therapeutic diphenylcyclopropenone sensitization with weekly scalp DPC. Blood draws came before every patch-test application. Germline V gene lookup returns CDR1 MNHEY and CDR2 SVGEGT. Trimming stripped 2 bases from V and 10 bases from J, with 17 bases between. The CDR3 has 14 residues. The study used a library that attached unique molecular identifiers to individual cDNA molecules. From the RACE reads, TCRdb called clonotypes with MiXCR, one entry per CDR3 protein. The table has around 77,000 distinct CDR3 sequences, about 9.1% seen once; the top ten hold 3.3%.

The chain is built from TRBV6-2 or TRBV6-3 and TRBJ1-2; no firm D call. This specimen consisted of whole blood, obtained in connection with sensitization to the hapten diphenylcyclopropenone (DPC). This receptor was taken from a woman aged 35 to 49 with alopecia areata. Some clones in this sample may be carry-over from other donors' samples. CDR3 region: CASSYPGGALPYTF. The CDR3 region has the DNA TGTGCCAGCAGTTACCCGGGAGGAGCCCTACCCTACACCTTC.